The present T cell receptor (beta chain) was sequenced within a study of OX40 agonist ivuxolimab in advanced cancers. Study information: Participants averaged around 60 years of age (range about 23 to 80) and were 75% to 90% male. General study results and limits: The expanded peripheral T cells' antigen specificity was not determined. Patients with a partial response at 0.1-3.0 mg/kg had among the lowest clonal expansion.

As to this clone: Its antigen remains unknown. At one end the junction does not follow the germline gene, possibly because of a read error.

Autoimmune disease history or systemic immunosuppression excluded patients. Generated by immunoSEQ multiplex PCR, the TCRdb table keeps only in-frame clones and is missing some. The table lists some 49,000 clones, around four fifths of them singletons, with roughly 4% in the top ten. From germline, CDR1 is SSHAT and CDR2 FNYEAQ (reference sequence). The CDR3 covers 16 residues. J is TRBJ2-2 and V is TRBV7-7; D may be TRBD1 (7 bases). Specimen: CD4+ or CD8+ T cells sorted from blood, collected in a trial of the OX40 agonist ivuxolimab. The receptor was derived from an adult with an advanced solid tumor such as melanoma, head and neck, liver or kidney cancer. The CDR3 DNA follows: TGTGCTAGCAGCGCCCAGGGGGGCGATCCCACCGGGGAGCTGTTTTTT. This sequence encodes CASSAQGGDPTGELFF.